The entry below gives a single T cell receptor beta chain sequence along with its context. As handled by the study authors: Counts of nucleated cells, estimated from reference gene primer amplification, were obtained. TCRdb's table, derived via immunoSEQ multiplex PCR, lists solely in-frame clones and lacks some. V, J and clone size reflect that table, while D and trimming were determined from the DNA. The sample lists more than 60,000 clones, approximately 86% occurring once. In germline, CDR1 is LGHDT, CDR2 YNNKEL (reference sequence). The CDR3 runs to 13 residues. Trimming cost V 0 bases and J 4 bases, with 4 bases left between them. This sample is drawn from a study of blood T cell repertoires in COVID-19. About the study: Material from acute and convalescent COVID-19 was sourced from the United States, Italy and Spain. T cells, B-cell-depleted T cells, or PBMCs supplied cDNA or gDNA.

The chain employs TRBV3-1 (or the pseudogene TRBV3-2) and TRBJ2-1, with no clear D. Sequenced: peripheral blood. The sequence derives from an elderly man with COVID-19, enrolled during active disease. CDR3 loop: CASSQDRYNEQFF. CDR3 in DNA: TGTGCCAGCAGCCAAGATCGGTACAATGAGCAGTTCTTC.